The present T cell receptor (beta chain) was sequenced within a study of OX40 agonist ivuxolimab in advanced cancers. Study summary: Patients were treated with intravenous ivuxolimab, dosed at 0.01 to 10 mg/kg and infused every 2 weeks. Earlier anti-PD-1, anti-PD-L1 or anti-CTLA-4 therapy was permitted; roughly 40% had received some.

The CDR3 sequence is 16 residues long. In germline, CDR1 is LGHNA, CDR2 YSLEER. V was shortened by 2 bases and J by 4 bases, with 12 bases between the two germline ends. Some clones are missing from TCRdb's copy, which holds only in-frame ones; the method was immunoSEQ multiplex PCR. The table includes roughly 68,000 clones, about nine tenths detected once. This clonotype originated in an adult with an advanced solid tumor such as melanoma, head and neck, liver or kidney cancer. This sample comprised CD4+ or CD8+ T cells sorted from blood, obtained in a trial of the OX40 agonist ivuxolimab. The chain couples TRBV4-3 to TRBJ2-6; the D gene could be TRBD1 or TRBD2 (5 bases each). The CDR3 loop is CASSQPPGTGANVLTF. The CDR3 DNA sequence: TGCGCCAGCAGCCAACCCCCAGGGACCGGGGCCAACGTCCTGACTTTC.